The 5 T cell receptor beta chains presented below share a single source sample, sequenced in a study of shared clonotypes between healthy human individuals. The repertoire was sequenced with immunoSEQ multiplex PCR; TCRdb's copy has only in-frame clones and lacks some. The repertoire includes around 690,000 clones, around 91% of them detected once, and 30% to 40% sits in the top ten. Sequenced: memory CD8+ T cells from PBMCs. Subset: CD45RO+ cells pooled with CCR7-negative TemRA cells. These receptors all stem from a man between 18 and 35 years old in good health. Some clones in this sample may be carry-over from other donors' samples.

This sequence joins TRBV27 and TRBJ1-5; 9 bases map to TRBD1. The CDR3 is 16 amino acids. Germline V gives CDR1 MNHEY, CDR2 SMNVEV (reference sequence). Unmatched junction bases numbered 8, after V lost 3 bases and J lost 5 bases. In nucleotides, the CDR3 is TGTGCCAGCAGTTTCTACAGGGGGCGAGGGGATCAGCCCCAGCATTTT. This encodes CASSFYRGRGDQPQHF.

V and J are TRBV11-2 and TRBJ2-1; 10 bases are a match to TRBD2. The ends lost 5 bases at V and 3 bases at J; junction bases unmatched: 7. CDR3 length: 16 amino acids. CDR1 and CDR2 from the germline V gene are SGHAT and FQNNGV. The CDR3 here is CASSNTAGGIYNEQFF. The CDR3 bases are TGTGCCAGCAGCAACACAGCGGGAGGGATCTACAATGAGCAGTTCTTC.

This clone was seen a single time. This chain joins TRBV7-3 and TRBJ1-3; D is unclear. The CDR3 consists of 17 residues. With 1 base removed from V and 0 bases from J, the gap between germline ends came to 13 bases. CDR1 is SGHTA, CDR2 FQGTGA, per germline. The chain's CDR3 is CASSLRVSLHSGNTIYF. CDR3 sequence (DNA): TGTGCCAGCAGCTTAAGAGTTAGCCTTCACTCTGGAAACACCATATATTTT.

The chain couples TRBV28 to TRBJ2-2; perhaps TRBD2 as D (6 bases). Per the germline V gene, CDR1 is MDHEN and CDR2 is SYDVKM. V lost 7 bases, J lost 0 bases, and 9 bases lay in between. CDR3 size: 14 residues. The CDR3 protein is CASNERANTGELFF. CDR3 DNA sequence: TGTGCCAGCAATGAGCGGGCGAACACCGGGGAGCTGTTTTTT. Full variable domain (outside the CDR3, taken from reference TRBV28 and TRBJ2-2): DVKVTQSSRYLVKRTGEKVFLECVQDMDHENMFWYRQDPGLGLRLIYFSYDVKMKEKGDIPEGYSVSREKKERFSLILESASTNQTSMYLCASNERANTGELFFGEGSRLTVL.

This clone has only a few counts. The chain is built from TRBV2 and TRBJ1-2, with unresolved D. The CDR3 covers 16 residues. Germline V gives CDR1 SNHLY, CDR2 FYNNEI. The germline V and J ends were trimmed by 9 bases and 4 bases, with 24 bases remaining between them. The CDR3 DNA sequence: TGTGCCAGTCCGGACGCTCCCCACCCCAAGGGCTATGGCTACACCTTC. This gives the protein CASPDAPHPKGYGYTF.